One T cell receptor beta chain is described in this entry. The antigen remains unidentified. This specimen comes from a study of OX40 agonist ivuxolimab in advanced cancers. This CDR3 has 17 amino acids. V dropped 2 bases and J dropped 2 bases, with 19 bases sitting between them. Germline V gene data show CDR1 as SGHKS and CDR2 as YYEKEE (reference sequence). Measured with immunoSEQ multiplex PCR; TCRdb has only the in-frame clones, and not every one. Of 30,000 to 40,000 clones in the sample, over 80% were seen once. Points from the study as a whole: Antigen specificity was not determined for the expanded peripheral T cells. Normalized expansion of T-cell clones was also low for some nonresponders. Among T cells, CD8+ cells averaged more expanded clones than CD4+ cells.

The chain uses TRBV5-5 and TRBJ1-1; D is ambiguous. This sample comprised CD4+ or CD8+ T cells sorted from blood, obtained in a trial of the OX40 agonist ivuxolimab. The source is an adult with an advanced solid tumor such as melanoma, head and neck, liver or kidney cancer. The CDR3 DNA reads TGTGCCAGCAGCTTCGCGGTTCAGGTGTGGATCAACACTGAAGCTTTCTTT. Translating gives CASSFAVQVWINTEAFF.